This TCR beta chain was captured in a study of spatial heterogeneity in lung cancer. Study conclusions and caveats: Resection saw ubiquitous expanded tumor TCRs appear in blood more than follow-up did.

Concerning this clonotype: Its antigen is unknown.

V was shortened by 5 bases and J by 1 base, with 1 base between the two germline ends. This CDR3 comprises 11 residues. CDR1 and CDR2 (germline): SEHNR, FQNEAQ (reference sequence). Time point here: blood at routine non-recurrence follow-up after resection. Sequencing covered unsorted whole RNA taken from tumor, nontumor lung or frozen PBMC. TCRdb redid the calling of the 5' RACE reads with MiXCR, one entry per CDR3 protein. Among 110,000 or so distinct CDR3 sequences listed, roughly a tenth were seen once. This chain uses TRBV7-9 with TRBJ2-3; D uncertain. The starting material was PBMCs, obtained at follow-up. This receptor was taken from a female donor with early-stage non-small cell lung cancer. CDR3 loop: CASSRTDTQYF. The CDR3 nucleotides read TGTGCCAGCAGCCGCACAGATACGCAGTATTTT.